A selection of T cell receptor beta chains follows, all from one sample in a study of CD8 T cells in Susac syndrome. MiXCR, applied by TCRdb to the immunoSEQ multiplex PCR reads, yields one record per CDR3 protein. The sample consists of 80,000 to 95,000 distinct CDR3 sequences, 94% of them appearing once. Sequencing was performed on CD8+ T cells from PBMCs. The receptors were sampled from a human donor with Susac syndrome. Each CDR3 is given with its conserved first and last residue. The D gene is left open where the match is weak. Clone size is not always given. Where it is, it says once, few, many or a class for expanded clones.

CDR3 DNA: TGTGCCAGCAATAATAACAAGGAGCCCCAGCATTTT
CDR3 protein: CASNNNKEPQHF
CDR3 length: 12
J gene: TRBJ1-5
D gene: NA
V gene: TRBV2
clone size: NA

CDR3 DNA: TGTGCCAGCAGCGGACAGGGTAATGAAAAACTGTTTTTT
CDR3 protein: CASSGQGNEKLFF
CDR3 length: 13
J gene: TRBJ1-4
D gene: TRBD1
V gene: TRBV27
clone size: NA

CDR3 DNA: TGTGCCAGCAGCTACTCTAGTGTAGTCGCGGGACTAGCGGACTCGCATGAGCAGTTCTTC
CDR3 protein: CASSYSSVVAGLADSHEQFF
CDR3 length: 20
J gene: TRBJ2-1
D gene: TRBD2
V gene: TRBV6-5
clone size: once

CDR3 DNA: TGTGCCAGCAGCGTAGCGGTCGGAAAAAACATTCAGTACTTC
CDR3 protein: CASSVAVGKNIQYF
CDR3 length: 14
J gene: TRBJ2-4
D gene: NA
V gene: TRBV9
clone size: NA

CDR3 DNA: TGTGCCAGCAGTTTAATGGTCGCGGGTGCCCACGAGCAGTACTTC
CDR3 protein: CASSLMVAGAHEQYF
CDR3 length: 15
J gene: TRBJ2-7
D gene: NA
V gene: TRBV28
clone size: NA

CDR3 DNA: TGTGCCTGGACGGGTCAGTCGGCCGACGAGCAGTACTTC
CDR3 protein: CAWTGQSADEQYF
CDR3 length: 13
J gene: TRBJ2-7
D gene: NA
V gene: TRBV30
clone size: NA

CDR3 DNA: TGTGCTAGTGGTTTTGCCTATGACAGTTCCTACAATGAGCAGTTCTTC
CDR3 protein: CASGFAYDSSYNEQFF
CDR3 length: 16
J gene: TRBJ2-1
D gene: NA
V gene: TRBV12-5
clone size: NA

CDR3 DNA: TGTGCCAGTAGTATAGTTAGGGTGGGCTTTAGCGATGAGCAGTTCTTC
CDR3 protein: CASSIVRVGFSDEQFF
CDR3 length: 16
J gene: TRBJ2-1
D gene: NA
V gene: TRBV19
clone size: NA

CDR3 DNA: TGTGCCAGCAGTTTGGGGGAAATCACAGATACGCAGTATTTT
CDR3 protein: CASSLGEITDTQYF
CDR3 length: 14
J gene: TRBJ2-3
D gene: NA
V gene: TRBV27
clone size: NA

CDR3 DNA: TGTGCCAGCAGCACCTCCTCGACTGGGAACACTGAAGCTTTCTTT
CDR3 protein: CASSTSSTGNTEAFF
CDR3 length: 15
J gene: TRBJ1-1
D gene: NA
V gene: TRBV7-2
clone size: NA

CDR3 DNA: TGTGCCAGTAGTATAAGATCCCCACCGTCCGAGACCCAGTACTTC
CDR3 protein: CASSIRSPPSETQYF
CDR3 length: 15
J gene: TRBJ2-5
D gene: NA
V gene: TRBV19
clone size: NA

CDR3 DNA: TGCGCCAGCAGCACCCTTGGGGTGGACTATGGCTACACCTTC
CDR3 protein: CASSTLGVDYGYTF
CDR3 length: 14
J gene: TRBJ1-2
D gene: NA
V gene: TRBV5-1
clone size: NA

CDR3 DNA: TGTGCCAGCAGCCGAAACTTGGCCTACGAGCAGTACTTC
CDR3 protein: CASSRNLAYEQYF
CDR3 length: 13
J gene: TRBJ2-7
D gene: NA
V gene: TRBV11-2
clone size: NA

CDR3 DNA: TGTGCCAGCGCCGAGGGGTGGGCCTACGAGCAGTACTTC
CDR3 protein: CASAEGWAYEQYF
CDR3 length: 13
J gene: TRBJ2-7
D gene: NA
V gene: TRBV3-1
clone size: few

CDR3 DNA: TGCGCCAGCAGCCAAGAGGGGGGGAACACCGGGGAGCTGTTTTTT
CDR3 protein: CASSQEGGNTGELFF
CDR3 length: 15
J gene: TRBJ2-2
D gene: NA
V gene: TRBV4-3
clone size: NA

CDR3 DNA: TGTGCCAGTAGGAGGGACAGGGATAGCCACGAGCAGTACTTC
CDR3 protein: CASRRDRDSHEQYF
CDR3 length: 14
J gene: TRBJ2-7
D gene: TRBD1
V gene: TRBV19
clone size: NA

CDR3 DNA: TGTGCCAGCAGCTTGGTTGAGGTATCCTACGAGCAGTACTTC
CDR3 protein: CASSLVEVSYEQYF
CDR3 length: 14
J gene: TRBJ2-7
D gene: NA
V gene: TRBV5-6
clone size: NA

CDR3 DNA: TGCAGTGCTAGAGATCTGGACAGGTTGTTCCTCAATGAGCAGTTCTTC
CDR3 protein: CSARDLDRLFLNEQFF
CDR3 length: 16
J gene: TRBJ2-1
D gene: TRBD1
V gene: TRBV20-1
clone size: NA

CDR3 DNA: TGTGCCACCAGTGACCCCTATGCCGGGTCGGGGGAAGAGACCCAGTACTTC
CDR3 protein: CATSDPYAGSGEETQYF
CDR3 length: 17
J gene: TRBJ2-5
D gene: NA
V gene: TRBV24-1
clone size: NA

CDR3 DNA: TGCGCCAGCAGCCAAGATCTGGCGGGCTCCTCCTACGAGCAGTACTTC
CDR3 protein: CASSQDLAGSSYEQYF
CDR3 length: 16
J gene: TRBJ2-7
D gene: NA
V gene: TRBV4-3
clone size: NA

CDR3 DNA: TGTGCCAGCGGCTCCCGGACGGCCGGCGGGGCTTTCTTT
CDR3 protein: CASGSRTAGGAFF
CDR3 length: 13
J gene: TRBJ1-1
D gene: NA
V gene: TRBV7-9
clone size: NA

CDR3 DNA: TGTGCCAGCAGCGGCCGGACTAGCGGGATGGTCAATGAGCAGTTCTTC
CDR3 protein: CASSGRTSGMVNEQFF
CDR3 length: 16
J gene: TRBJ2-1
D gene: TRBD2
V gene: TRBV7-6
clone size: NA

CDR3 DNA: TGTGCCAGCAGTTCCGGGACAGGGGGTACCTACGAGCAGTACTTC
CDR3 protein: CASSSGTGGTYEQYF
CDR3 length: 15
J gene: TRBJ2-7
D gene: TRBD1
V gene: TRBV27
clone size: NA

CDR3 DNA: TGTGCCAGCAGCTACTACAATGAGCAGTTCTTC
CDR3 protein: CASSYYNEQFF
CDR3 length: 11
J gene: TRBJ2-1
D gene: NA
V gene: TRBV3-1
clone size: few

CDR3 DNA: TGTGCCACCAGCAGATCCCCCATTGCAACTAATGAAAAACTGTTTTTT
CDR3 protein: CATSRSPIATNEKLFF
CDR3 length: 16
J gene: TRBJ1-4
D gene: NA
V gene: TRBV15
clone size: NA

CDR3 DNA: TGTGCCAGCAGCTTAGGGCTAGCTAGCACAGATACGCAGTATTTT
CDR3 protein: CASSLGLASTDTQYF
CDR3 length: 15
J gene: TRBJ2-3
D gene: NA
V gene: TRBV11-1
clone size: NA

CDR3 DNA: TGTGCCAGTAGTAACCGGGACATCTCGTTATCTGACTCGCGGCCCCAGCATTTT
CDR3 protein: CASSNRDISLSDSRPQHF
CDR3 length: 18
J gene: TRBJ1-5
D gene: NA
V gene: TRBV19
clone size: NA

CDR3 DNA: TGTGCCAGCAGCTTAGCCCACAGAAGCTACGAGCAGTACTTC
CDR3 protein: CASSLAHRSYEQYF
CDR3 length: 14
J gene: TRBJ2-7
D gene: NA
V gene: TRBV7-9
clone size: NA

CDR3 DNA: TGTGCCAGCAGTCCCTTCGGGTGGGGGAGCTCCTACAATGAGCAGTTCTTC
CDR3 protein: CASSPFGWGSSYNEQFF
CDR3 length: 17
J gene: TRBJ2-1
D gene: NA
V gene: TRBV12-3/TRBV12-4
clone size: NA

CDR3 DNA: TGCGCCAGCAGCTTGGTCACTAGCGGGACCTATACAAGAGACCAGTTCAATACATTC
CDR3 protein: CASSLVTSGTYTRDQFNTF
CDR3 length: 19
J gene: TRBJ2-5
D gene: TRBD2
V gene: TRBV5-1
clone size: NA

CDR3 DNA: TGTGCCAGCAGCCTCTTAGCGGGAGGAGCCGACGAGCAGTACTTC
CDR3 protein: CASSLLAGGADEQYF
CDR3 length: 15
J gene: TRBJ2-7
D gene: TRBD2
V gene: TRBV3-1
clone size: NA

CDR3 DNA: TGCAGCGTTGAAGATGCATACGAGCAGTACTTC
CDR3 protein: CSVEDAYEQYF
CDR3 length: 11
J gene: TRBJ2-7
D gene: NA
V gene: TRBV29-1
clone size: few

CDR3 DNA: TGTGCCAGCAGCCCCCAAACTAGCGGGAGCTCCTACGAGCAGTACTTC
CDR3 protein: CASSPQTSGSSYEQYF
CDR3 length: 16
J gene: TRBJ2-7
D gene: TRBD2
V gene: TRBV6-1
clone size: NA

CDR3 DNA: TGTGCCAGCAGTTTAGCGGCCTACGAGCAGTACTTC
CDR3 protein: CASSLAAYEQYF
CDR3 length: 12
J gene: TRBJ2-7
D gene: NA
V gene: TRBV12-3/TRBV12-4
clone size: few

CDR3 DNA: TGTGCCAGCAGGGTTAACAGGGGGCTGAACACTGAAGCTTTCTTT
CDR3 protein: CASRVNRGLNTEAFF
CDR3 length: 15
J gene: TRBJ1-1
D gene: TRBD1
V gene: TRBV2
clone size: NA

CDR3 DNA: TGTGCCAGCAGTTTAGTAGCGGCCACAGATACGCAGTATTTT
CDR3 protein: CASSLVAATDTQYF
CDR3 length: 14
J gene: TRBJ2-3
D gene: NA
V gene: TRBV12-3/TRBV12-4
clone size: NA

CDR3 DNA: TGTGCCAGCAGTCTCGCGGACACTGAAGCTTTCTTT
CDR3 protein: CASSLADTEAFF
CDR3 length: 12
J gene: TRBJ1-1
D gene: NA
V gene: TRBV12-3/TRBV12-4
clone size: NA

CDR3 DNA: TGTGCTAGTGGCTTGCAGGGCGATACGTGGAACACTGAAGCTTTCTTT
CDR3 protein: CASGLQGDTWNTEAFF
CDR3 length: 16
J gene: TRBJ1-1
D gene: NA
V gene: TRBV12-5
clone size: NA

CDR3 DNA: TGTGCCTGGAATAAGGGGGCGAGGGAGACCCAGTACTTC
CDR3 protein: CAWNKGARETQYF
CDR3 length: 13
J gene: TRBJ2-5
D gene: TRBD1
V gene: TRBV30
clone size: NA

CDR3 DNA: TGCAGCGTGGGGGGGACAGGGGAATACGAGCAGTACTTC
CDR3 protein: CSVGGTGEYEQYF
CDR3 length: 13
J gene: TRBJ2-7
D gene: TRBD1
V gene: TRBV29-1
clone size: NA

CDR3 DNA: TGTGCCAGCAGTTTACCCGCGAGCTCTGGAAACACCATATATTTT
CDR3 protein: CASSLPASSGNTIYF
CDR3 length: 15
J gene: TRBJ1-3
D gene: NA
V gene: TRBV12-3/TRBV12-4
clone size: NA

CDR3 DNA: TGTGCCAGCAGTTACTGGGGAGGAGAGCAGTACTTC
CDR3 protein: CASSYWGGEQYF
CDR3 length: 12
J gene: TRBJ2-7
D gene: NA
V gene: TRBV6-2/TRBV6-3
clone size: NA

CDR3 DNA: TGTGCCAGCAGTTTATCGGGGACAGGCAACTATGGCTACACCTTC
CDR3 protein: CASSLSGTGNYGYTF
CDR3 length: 15
J gene: TRBJ1-2
D gene: TRBD1
V gene: TRBV12-3/TRBV12-4
clone size: few

CDR3 DNA: TGTGCCAGCAGTTCTCGGGGGAATCAAGAGACCCAGTACTTC
CDR3 protein: CASSSRGNQETQYF
CDR3 length: 14
J gene: TRBJ2-5
D gene: NA
V gene: TRBV27
clone size: NA

CDR3 DNA: TGTGCCAGCAGTTTTTCTGGTTCTGAGCAGTTCTTC
CDR3 protein: CASSFSGSEQFF
CDR3 length: 12
J gene: TRBJ2-1
D gene: NA
V gene: TRBV27
clone size: NA

CDR3 DNA: TGTGCCTGTAGTACCGGGGGCACTTACGAGCAGTACTTC
CDR3 protein: CACSTGGTYEQYF
CDR3 length: 13
J gene: TRBJ2-7
D gene: NA
V gene: TRBV30
clone size: few

CDR3 DNA: TGTGCTAGTGGTTTGGTTGGCCCGCTACCAGGTTTCACTGAAGCTTTCTTT
CDR3 protein: CASGLVGPLPGFTEAFF
CDR3 length: 17
J gene: TRBJ1-1
D gene: NA
V gene: TRBV12-5
clone size: NA

CDR3 DNA: TGCAGCGTTGGGCCAGGGGAGGGCCAAGAGACCCAGTACTTC
CDR3 protein: CSVGPGEGQETQYF
CDR3 length: 14
J gene: TRBJ2-5
D gene: NA
V gene: TRBV29-1
clone size: NA

CDR3 DNA: TGCAGTGCTAGAGATCCGCGGAGCTACGAGCAGTACTTC
CDR3 protein: CSARDPRSYEQYF
CDR3 length: 13
J gene: TRBJ2-7
D gene: NA
V gene: TRBV20-1
clone size: NA

CDR3 DNA: TGTGCCAGCAGTTTGGGGCTAGCGGGAGGGCCGTATGAGCAGTTCTTC
CDR3 protein: CASSLGLAGGPYEQFF
CDR3 length: 16
J gene: TRBJ2-1
D gene: TRBD2
V gene: TRBV28
clone size: NA

CDR3 DNA: TGTGCCAGCAGTCCCAAATGGGGCACAGATACGCAGTATTTT
CDR3 protein: CASSPKWGTDTQYF
CDR3 length: 14
J gene: TRBJ2-3
D gene: NA
V gene: TRBV12-3/TRBV12-4
clone size: NA

CDR3 DNA: TGTGCCTGGGGCCCGACAGGGAACGAGCAGTACTTC
CDR3 protein: CAWGPTGNEQYF
CDR3 length: 12
J gene: TRBJ2-7
D gene: TRBD1
V gene: TRBV30
clone size: NA

CDR3 DNA: TGTGCCAGCAGCGAGACAGGGGGGTCCGGGGAGCTGTTTTTT
CDR3 protein: CASSETGGSGELFF
CDR3 length: 14
J gene: TRBJ2-2
D gene: TRBD1
V gene: TRBV7-9
clone size: NA